Included here is one T cell receptor (beta chain) sequence, with context. The CDR3 sequence is 13 residues long. The ends were cut back, 6 bases at V and 7 bases at J, with 15 bases in the middle. Germline CDR1 is MNHEY and CDR2 is SVGAGI. This specimen belongs to a study of technical replicates of blood from a handful of donors. Measured with immunoSEQ multiplex PCR; TCRdb has only the in-frame clones, and not every one. This repertoire shows about 82,000 clones, roughly 95% found once; its top ten account for approximately 0.39%. This receptor was taken from a human donor in good health. The V and J genes are TRBV6-5 and TRBJ1-1; perhaps TRBD1 as D (6 bases). Source material: T cells isolated from PBMCs. CDR3 DNA sequence: TGTGCCAGCAGAGAAACAGGGATGGGTGAAGCTTTCTTT. It translates to CASRETGMGEAFF.